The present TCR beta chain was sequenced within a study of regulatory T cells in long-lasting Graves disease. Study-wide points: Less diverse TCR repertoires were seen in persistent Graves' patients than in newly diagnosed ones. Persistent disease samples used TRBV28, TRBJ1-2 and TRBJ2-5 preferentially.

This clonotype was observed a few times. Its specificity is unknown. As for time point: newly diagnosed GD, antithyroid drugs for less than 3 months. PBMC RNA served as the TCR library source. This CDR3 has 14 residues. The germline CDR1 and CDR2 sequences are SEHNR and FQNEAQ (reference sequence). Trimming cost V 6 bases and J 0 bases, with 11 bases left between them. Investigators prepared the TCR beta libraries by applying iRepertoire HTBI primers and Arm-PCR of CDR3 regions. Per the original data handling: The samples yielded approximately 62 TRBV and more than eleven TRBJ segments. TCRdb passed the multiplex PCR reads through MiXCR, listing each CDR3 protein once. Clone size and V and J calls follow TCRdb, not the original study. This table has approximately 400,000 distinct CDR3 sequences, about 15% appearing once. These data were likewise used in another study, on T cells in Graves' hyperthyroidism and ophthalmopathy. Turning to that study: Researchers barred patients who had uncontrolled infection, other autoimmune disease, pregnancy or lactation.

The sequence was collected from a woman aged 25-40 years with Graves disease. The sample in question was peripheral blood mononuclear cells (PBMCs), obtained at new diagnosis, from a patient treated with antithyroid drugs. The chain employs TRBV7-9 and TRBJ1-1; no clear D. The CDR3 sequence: CASSQAGLNTEAFF. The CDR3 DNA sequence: TGTGCCAGCAGTCAGGCTGGCCTGAACACTGAAGCTTTCTTT.